The 5 T cell receptor beta chains listed next were all sequenced from one sample in a study of shared clonotypes between healthy human individuals. Clones were sequenced by immunoSEQ multiplex PCR, and TCRdb holds only the in-frame ones, with some missing. Counted here are 1 million to 1.2 million clones, about 80% occurring once; the ten biggest clones make up 0.89%. Sequenced: memory CD4+ T cells from PBMCs. This sample's subset: CD45RA-negative fraction. These receptors were taken from a man aged 18-30 years in good health. Some clones in this sample may be carry-over from other donors' samples.

The J gene is TRBJ1-5, the V gene TRBV4-1; D gene uncertain. The V gene's germline CDR1 is MGHRA and CDR2 YSYEKL. With 1 base removed from V and 0 bases from J, the gap between germline ends came to 10 bases. The CDR3 length is 16 residues. The CDR3 DNA reads TGCGCCAGCAGCCAAGTTGTTGGAAATAGCAATCAGCCCCAGCATTTT. This gives the protein CASSQVVGNSNQPQHF.

Notes on this clone: Other DNA sequences from this sample encode an identical CDR3 as well. This chain links TRBV7-6 with TRBJ2-7; tentative D call: TRBD2 (5 bases). The germline V gene has CDR1 SGHVS and CDR2 FNYEAQ. The CDR3 is 13 residues long. Between the trimmed V and J ends, which lost 3 bases and 1 base, there was a span of 7 bases. CDR3 bases: TGTGCCAGCAGCTTCGGAGGTTCCTACGAGCAGTACTTC. It codes for CASSFGGSYEQYF. Combining the CDR3 with reference TRBV7-6 and TRBJ2-7 gives the whole variable domain GAGVSQSPRYKVTKRGQDVALRCDPISGHVSLYWYRQALGQGPEFLTYFNYEAQQDKSGLPNDRFSAERPEGSISTLTIQRTEQRDSAMYRCASSFGGSYEQYFGPGTRLTVT.

The gene calls are TRBV5-1 and TRBJ2-5; TRBD1 aligns across 8 bases. The germline V gene encodes CDR1 SGHRS and CDR2 YFSETQ. V shed 0 bases, J shed 7 bases, and the junction held 2 bases outside the gene matches. The CDR3 has 13 residues. The DNA for the CDR3 is TGCGCCAGCAGCTTGGAACAGGGGGGGACCCAGTACTTC. Translated, it gives CASSLEQGGTQYF.

This chain links TRBV27 with TRBJ1-2; 8 bases align to TRBD1. The CDR3 totals 13 residues. CDR1 and CDR2 (germline): MNHEY, SMNVEV (reference sequence). Trimming at V came to 5 bases and at J to 8 bases, leaving 7 bases not matched to a gene. The CDR3 nucleotides are TGTGCCAGCAGTCCCTCGACAGGGGAAGGCTACACCTTC. As protein: CASSPSTGEGYTF.

The chain carries TRBV2 and TRBJ2-2; D assignment may be TRBD1 or TRBD2 (5 bases each). V gave up 6 bases and J gave up 6 bases, with 11 bases separating them. The CDR3 runs 13 residues. Per germline, CDR1 SNHLY and CDR2 FYNNEI. CDR3 in amino acids: CASRGEIPGELFF. For the CDR3, the DNA is TGTGCCAGCAGGGGGGAGATCCCCGGGGAGCTGTTTTTT.